Presented here are 8 T cell receptor beta chains from one specimen sequenced in a study of T cells in tumors and immune-related adverse events. The method was immunoSEQ multiplex PCR; TCRdb's version includes in-frame clones alone and lacks a portion of them. The repertoire holds around 5,000 clones, with about 61% as singletons. The input for sequencing was gut tissue, taken from a patient treated with anti-PD-1 therapy. These receptors all come from a female donor with metastatic renal cell carcinoma.

The chain has TRBV6-5 and TRBJ2-6, with 7 nucleotides matching TRBD1. This CDR3 contains 15 residues. Germline V gene data show CDR1 as MNHEY and CDR2 as SVGAGI. Losses at the gene ends were 6 bases for V and 2 bases for J; bases not matched to a gene: 4. CDR3 bases: TGTGCCAGCAGGGACCAGGGGGCTGGGGCCAACGTCCTGACTTTC. It codes for CASRDQGAGANVLTF.

CDR3 sequence (DNA): TGTGCCAGTAGTACTCCGGGACAGCCATCCCAAGAGACCCAGTACTTC. It codes for CASSTPGQPSQETQYF. The chain is built from TRBV19 and TRBJ2-5, with 7 bases that match TRBD1. This CDR3 is 16 amino acids long. The V gene end was trimmed by 4 bases and the J gene end by 1 base; junction bases not matched to a gene: 9. The germline V gene encodes CDR1 LNHDA and CDR2 SQIVND (reference sequence).

This clone turned up a few times. This chain uses TRBV4-2 with TRBJ1-1, with TRBD1 matching 8 bases. There are 14 residues in the CDR3. Germline CDR1 and CDR2: LGHNA and YNFKEQ. V dropped 4 bases and J dropped 4; count of bases not matched to a gene: 5. DNA of the CDR3: TGTGCCAGCAGCCCACTTACAGGGGGCACTGAAGCTTTCTTT. Translating gives CASSPLTGGTEAFF.

The rearrangement joins TRBV6-4 to TRBJ1-2, with 7 bases identical to TRBD1. The CDR3 sequence is 14 residues long. Germline CDR1 reads MRHNA; CDR2 reads SNTAGT. The V segment lost 7 bases and the J segment 3 bases; nucleotides outside the gene matches: 8. The CDR3, as DNA: TGTGCCAGCAAGCCGTCCGGGACAGACTATGGCTACACCTTC. Its protein is CASKPSGTDYGYTF.

This chain joins TRBV5-1 and TRBJ2-2; 8 bases agree with TRBD1. In germline, CDR1 is SGHRS, CDR2 YFSETQ. The CDR3 loop spans 15 amino acids. J was trimmed by 4 bases and V by 6 bases; bases with no gene match: 8. The CDR3 loop reads CASTPDRVGTGELFF. In nucleotides, the CDR3 is TGCGCCAGCACCCCGGACAGGGTAGGCACCGGGGAGCTGTTTTTT.

This clone was counted only a few times. The chain uses TRBV18 and TRBJ1-1; no firm D call. From germline, CDR1 is KGHSH and CDR2 LQKENI. The CDR3 sequence is 14 residues long. V lost 4 bases and J 8 bases, leaving 17 bases between the germline ends. The CDR3 loop is CASSRDLVEPEAFF. The CDR3 bases are TGTGCCAGCTCACGTGACCTAGTGGAACCCGAAGCTTTCTTT.

A note on this clone: Other DNA sequences in the sample encode the same CDR3. This rearrangement joins TRBV19 to TRBJ2-2; 9 bases match TRBD1. The CDR3 extends over 14 amino acids. The J segment lost 3 bases and the V segment lost 8 bases, leaving 4 bases of the junction unmatched. Germline V gives CDR1 LNHDA, CDR2 SQIVND (reference sequence). CDR3 protein: CASRDRGDTGELFF. CDR3 bases: TGTGCCAGTCGCGACAGGGGGGACACCGGGGAGCTGTTTTTT.

The chain recombines TRBV6-1 with TRBJ1-2; D is possibly TRBD1 (5 bases). Trimming took off 2 bases at V and 7 bases at J, with 11 bases between the two ends. The CDR3 is 13 residues long. Germline CDR1 MNHNS, CDR2 SASEGT. The CDR3 loop is CASSEWAGSGYTF. CDR3 in DNA: TGTGCCAGCAGTGAATGGGCAGGGAGTGGCTACACCTTC.